The 16 T cell receptor beta chains below were found in one sample sequenced in a study of identical twins. TCRdb reprocessed the 5' RACE reads via MiXCR and lists one record per CDR3 protein. The sample yields approximately 590,000 distinct CDR3 sequences, over 8.5% seen once. The data also belong to a second study, concerning yellow fever vaccine responses in identical twins.

Sequenced material: PBMCs. These receptors all stem from a woman aged 18-29 years in good health.

The J gene is TRBJ2-7, the V gene TRBV5-1; 10 nucleotides align to TRBD1. This CDR3 region has 16 residues. The V and J ends lost 3 bases and 0 bases, in that order; junction bases with no gene match: 6. Germline V CDR1 and CDR2: SGHRS, YFSETQ. The CDR3 loop is CASSSGTGAFSYEQYF. Written as DNA, the CDR3 is TGCGCCAGCAGCTCCGGGACAGGGGCTTTCTCCTACGAGCAGTACTTC. The entire variable domain, with the rest obtained from reference TRBV5-1 and TRBJ2-7, is as follows: KAGVTQTPRYLIKTRGQQVTLSCSPISGHRSVSWYQQTPGQGLQFLFEYFSETQRNKGNFPGRFSGRQFSNSRSEMNVSTLELGDSALYLCASSSGTGAFSYEQYFGPGTRLTVT.

This clonotype has ten or more counts. The genes are TRBV7-8 and TRBJ2-4, with no clear D. Trimming took off 5 bases at V and 1 base at J, with 15 bases between the two ends. Germline assignment: CDR1 SGHVS and CDR2 FQNEAQ. There are 16 residues in the CDR3. DNA for the CDR3: TGTGCCAGCAGCCAAGTGGTTTGGGATGCCAAAAACATTCAGTACTTC. Translated: CASSQVVWDAKNIQYF. Using reference TRBV7-8 and TRBJ2-4 for the parts outside the CDR3, the full variable domain is GAGVSQSPRYKVAKRGQDVALRCDPISGHVSLFWYQQALGQGPEFLTYFQNEAQLDKSGLPSDRFFAERPEGSVSTLKIQRTQQEDSAVYLCASSQVVWDAKNIQYFGAGTRLSVL.

This clonotype has just a few counts. The chain uses TRBV6-5 and TRBJ2-3; TRBD2 is a possible D gene (6 bases). V was cut by 4 bases and J by 3 bases, with 17 bases left in between. The length of the CDR3 is 16 residues. Germline lookup yields CDR1 MNHEY and CDR2 SVGAGI. DNA of the CDR3: TGTGCCAGCAGTTCCCCCGGGAGAGAGGGGACAGATACGCAGTATTTT. Translated: CASSSPGREGTDTQYF.

This clonotype turned up a few times. The chain uses TRBV6-6 and TRBJ2-7; D may be TRBD2 (6 bases). V was cut by 8 bases and J by 2 bases, with 13 bases left in between. The CDR3 is 13 residues long. The V gene's germline CDR1 is MNHNY and CDR2 SVGAGI (reference sequence). The chain's CDR3 is CASAASATYEQYF. CDR3 nucleotide sequence: TGTGCCAGCGCGGCTAGCGCGACCTACGAGCAGTACTTC.

This clonotype has a handful of counts. The rearrangement links TRBV28 to TRBJ2-1; TRBD2 matches at 8 bases. Germline-derived CDR1 and CDR2 are MDHEN and SYDVKM. The CDR3 is 14 residues long. The trim removed 7 bases at V and 6 bases at J, leaving 8 bases unmatched. CDR3: CASTRGGRPNEQFF. DNA of the CDR3: TGTGCCAGCACCCGGGGCGGGAGGCCCAATGAGCAGTTCTTC.

The gene calls are TRBV24-1 and TRBJ1-4, with D maybe TRBD1 (6 bases). V shed 7 bases and J shed 4 bases, with 15 bases lying between them. Germline V gene lookup returns CDR1 KGHDR and CDR2 SFDVKD. The CDR3 is 15 amino acids. The CDR3 DNA sequence: TGTGCCACCAGCGATCCAACAGGGAATAATGAAAAACTGTTTTTT. Encoded protein: CATSDPTGNNEKLFF.

A few counts support this clonotype. V and J are TRBV5-1 and TRBJ1-3; 7 bases fit TRBD1. CDR1 SGHRS and CDR2 YFSETQ come from the germline V gene. The CDR3 spans 14 residues. The V and J ends lost 3 bases and 1 base, in that order; junction bases with no gene match: 1. The CDR3 spells CASSSGQSGNTIYF. The CDR3 bases are TGCGCCAGCAGCTCGGGACAGTCTGGAAACACCATATATTTT. Full variable domain (missing parts from reference TRBV5-1 and TRBJ1-3): KAGVTQTPRYLIKTRGQQVTLSCSPISGHRSVSWYQQTPGQGLQFLFEYFSETQRNKGNFPGRFSGRQFSNSRSEMNVSTLELGDSALYLCASSSGQSGNTIYFGEGSWLTVV.

The rearrangement joins TRBV6-4 to TRBJ1-2; D remains unclear. CDR1 MRHNA and CDR2 SNTAGT come from the germline V gene. There are 15 residues in the CDR3. V was pared by 2 bases and J by 1 base, with 11 bases between. The CDR3 DNA reads as TGTGCCAGCAGTGACGATCGGAAGGGTAACTATGGCTACACCTTC. Translated, it gives CASSDDRKGNYGYTF.

The chain combines TRBV4-1 with TRBJ2-1; 10 bases align to TRBD2. Germline trimming cut 6 bases from V and 4 bases from J; bases unmatched to any gene: 9. CDR1 and CDR2 (germline): MGHRA, YSYEKL. The CDR3 spans 16 residues. Here the CDR3 DNA reads TGCGCCAGCAGTAACCCCGGGACTAGCGTGTACAATGAGCAGTTCTTC. It yields the protein CASSNPGTSVYNEQFF.

This clonotype was seen a few times. The V and J genes are TRBV4-3 and TRBJ2-1, with 8 bases that match TRBD2. The CDR3 length is 15 residues. Germline V gene lookup returns CDR1 LGHNA and CDR2 YSLEER. The V gene end was trimmed by 1 base and the J gene end by 3 bases; junction bases not matched to a gene: 2. CDR3 sequence: CASSQGTSLYNEQFF. CDR3 DNA sequence: TGCGCCAGCAGCCAAGGGACTAGCCTCTACAATGAGCAGTTCTTC.

This clonotype has at least ten counts. The chain combines TRBV5-6 with TRBJ2-5; no reliable D call. V was cut by 2 bases and J by 1 base, with 12 bases left in between. Germline CDR1 is SGHDT and CDR2 is YYEEEE. The length of the CDR3 is 15 residues. The CDR3 bases are TGTGCCAGCAGCTTAAAATTTCTGGCCCAAGAGACCCAGTACTTC. It translates to CASSLKFLAQETQYF.

The chain has TRBV15 and TRBJ2-7, with 8 bases identical to TRBD1. This CDR3 is built from 15 residues. Looked up from germline, CDR1 is LNHNV and CDR2 is YYDKDF (reference sequence). With V trimmed by 1 base and J by 0 bases, 2 bases remained unmatched. CDR3: CATSRVQGASYEQYF. The DNA for the CDR3 is TGTGCCACCAGCAGAGTTCAGGGGGCCTCCTACGAGCAGTACTTC.

V gene TRBV10-3 combines with J gene TRBJ2-7; 9 bases map to TRBD1. V lost 5 bases to trimming and J lost 3 bases; unmatched junction nucleotides: 2. CDR1 is ENHRY, CDR2 SYGVKD, per germline. The CDR3 extends over 13 amino acids. The CDR3: CAISTTGGYEQYF. In DNA form, the CDR3 reads TGTGCCATCAGTACGACAGGGGGCTACGAGCAGTACTTC.

This clonotype was observed a few times. This chain joins TRBV20-1 and TRBJ2-7; weak D call: TRBD2 (5 bases). V lost 1 base and J 0 bases, leaving 13 bases between the germline ends. Per the germline V gene, CDR1 is DFQATT and CDR2 is SNEGSKA (reference sequence). CDR3 size: 15 residues. DNA of the CDR3: TGCAGTGCTAGAGGCCTCTTACTAGACTCCTACGAGCAGTACTTC. Its translation: CSARGLLLDSYEQYF.

The chain links TRBV25-1 to TRBJ1-5, with D tentatively TRBD1 (6 bases). Looked up from germline, CDR1 is MGHDK and CDR2 is SYGVNS. The CDR3 consists of 16 residues. Trimming shortened V by 4 bases and J by 3 bases, and 16 bases separated the two germline ends. For the CDR3, the DNA is TGTGCCAGCAGTGGTTCAGGGGACGGGTTCAATCAGCCCCAGCATTTT. This gives the protein CASSGSGDGFNQPQHF.

This clonotype was recorded a few times. This sequence joins TRBV29-1 and TRBJ2-3; 9 positions agree with TRBD2. This CDR3 comprises 15 residues. Germline-derived CDR1 and CDR2 are SQVTM and ANQGSEA. V gave up 2 bases and J gave up 3 bases; unmatched junction bases: 6. CDR3 DNA: TGCAGCGTTGAATTGGTAGCGGGAGAAACAGATACGCAGTATTTT. The encoded protein is CSVELVAGETDTQYF.